Presented here are 15 T cell receptor beta chains from one specimen sequenced in a study of response to subunit inactivated influenza vaccine (dated by TCRdb to 2016 to 2018). The library was generated by RT-PCR. Sequenced on an Illumina HiSeq 2500. TCRdb's own reprocessing of the public reads used fastp at Q25 and MiXCR and kept productive beta chains. All rows with the same CDR3 protein become a single entry with the most common DNA and genes. This sample is represented by about 540,000 distinct CDR3 sequences; under 25% of them were singletons. The ten largest clonotypes hold 2.5% to 3% of the sample. The sample was also reused in another study, on T cells expressing NK-cell markers. That second report states: TCR beta cDNA libraries were prepared using 5'RACE template switching, which introduced a universal primer site and unique molecular identifiers.

The sample was CD4+ T cells sorted from PBMCs, taken approximately 13 days after vaccination. The receptors originated from a middle-aged man who received an inactivated influenza vaccine. Donor details come from another sample of the same person, matched by shared clones.

The chain has TRBV2 and TRBJ1-2; D gene ambiguous. The V gene lost 3 bases and the J gene lost 5 bases, with 7 bases spanning the gap. The V gene's germline CDR1 is SNHLY and CDR2 FYNNEI. CDR3 size: 12 residues. The CDR3 is CASSEAVYGYTF. Written as DNA, the CDR3 is TGTGCCAGCAGTGAGGCAGTGTATGGCTACACCTTC.

This clonotype was recorded a few times. This rearrangement joins TRBV28 to TRBJ1-2, with D uncertain. CDR1 and CDR2 (germline): MDHEN, SYDVKM. CDR3 length: 14 amino acids. Trimming removed 2 bases at V and 2 bases at J, with 9 bases between. CDR3 bases: TGTGCCAGCAGTTTAGGGATAGAAAACTATGGCTACACCTTC. Protein sequence: CASSLGIENYGYTF.

This clonotype was picked up a small number of times. The chain recombines TRBV20-1 with TRBJ1-5; 7 bases fit TRBD1. The CDR3 contains 15 residues. Germline lookup yields CDR1 DFQATT and CDR2 SNEGSKA (reference sequence). The V and J ends lost 4 bases and 0 bases, in that order; junction bases with no gene match: 6. The CDR3 reads CSANRGLNSNQPQHF. For the CDR3, the DNA is TGCAGTGCTAACAGGGGACTAAATAGCAATCAGCCCCAGCATTTT.

The V gene is TRBV7-8, the J gene TRBJ1-1; 7 nucleotides align to TRBD1. Germline CDR1 is SGHVS and CDR2 is FQNEAQ. Trimming cost V 3 bases and J 7 bases; bases outside gene matches: 2. The CDR3 length is 12 residues. The CDR3 sequence is CASSLDRLEAFF. CDR3 in DNA: TGTGCCAGCAGCTTGGACAGGCTTGAAGCTTTCTTT.

This sequence joins TRBV10-3 and TRBJ2-7; the match to TRBD1 covers 8 bases. Germline V CDR1 and CDR2: ENHRY, SYGVKD. The CDR3 has 12 residues. With V trimmed by 6 bases and J by 6 bases, 4 bases remained unmatched. CDR3 nucleotide sequence: TGTGCCATCAGCCAGGGGGCCGGCGAGCAGTACTTC. Protein sequence: CAISQGAGEQYF.

Only a few counts were recorded for this clonotype. J is TRBJ1-1 and V is TRBV9; tentatively, D is TRBD1 (6 bases). Germline V gene data show CDR1 as SGDLS and CDR2 as YYNGEE. V dropped 0 bases and J dropped 8 bases, with 11 bases sitting between them. The CDR3 length is 13 residues. The CDR3, as DNA: TGTGCCAGCAGCGTAGGGACCGGGACAGAAGCTTTCTTT. Its translation is CASSVGTGTEAFF.

This clonotype was counted a few times. This chain connects TRBV9 to TRBJ2-3; no definite D call. The germline gives CDR1 SGDLS, CDR2 YYNGEE. This CDR3 spans 15 amino acids. Trimming pared 4 bases from V and 4 bases from J, leaving 16 bases between. This CDR3 reads CASSPFSGVPDTQYF. Here the CDR3 DNA reads TGTGCCAGCAGCCCATTCTCCGGAGTCCCAGATACGCAGTATTTT. Based on the CDR3 plus reference TRBV9 and TRBJ2-3, the full variable domain is DSGVTQTPKHLITATGQRVTLRCSPRSGDLSVYWYQQSLDQGLQFLIQYYNGEERAKGNILERFSAQQFPDLHSELNLSSLELGDSALYFCASSPFSGVPDTQYFGPGTRLTVL.

This clonotype was seen a few times. The chain has TRBV20-1 and TRBJ2-2, with 10 positions matching TRBD2. V shed 5 bases, J shed 4 bases, and the junction held 7 bases outside the gene matches. The germline V gene has CDR1 DFQATT and CDR2 SNEGSKA (reference sequence). This CDR3 contains 15 residues. CDR3 DNA sequence: TGCAGTGCTCCTCGAGCGGGAGGGCCCACCGGGGAGCTGTTTTTT. It yields the protein CSAPRAGGPTGELFF.

V and J are TRBV20-1 and TRBJ1-5; D uncertain. This CDR3 is 14 amino acids long. The germline V and J ends were trimmed by 6 bases and 7 bases, with 19 bases remaining between them. Per the germline V gene, CDR1 is DFQATT and CDR2 is SNEGSKA (reference sequence). CDR3 nucleotides: TGCAGTGCCAGCGCCGGACGGTTAGAGCAGCCCCAGCATTTT. Residues: CSASAGRLEQPQHF.

This clonotype was found a few times. The chain employs TRBV4-1 and TRBJ2-4; D gene uncertain. Germline V CDR1 and CDR2: MGHRA, YSYEKL. This CDR3 has 21 amino acids. Trimming removed 0 bases at V and 0 bases at J, with 24 bases between. CDR3 nucleotides: TGCGCCAGCAGCCAAGATGATTGGCGGTCAGTTATTTACATAGCCAAAAACATTCAGTACTTC. Translated: CASSQDDWRSVIYIAKNIQYF.

V usage is TRBV10-2 and J usage is TRBJ2-3, with D maybe TRBD1 (6 bases). Trimming removed 6 bases from V and 0 bases from J, with 16 bases in between. Looked up from germline, CDR1 is WSHSY and CDR2 is SAAADI. The CDR3 is 16 residues long. The CDR3: CASRYTTGSSTDTQYF. The CDR3 DNA reads as TGCGCCAGCAGGTACACGACAGGTTCCAGCACAGATACGCAGTATTTT.

The gene calls are TRBV6-5 and TRBJ2-1; D unresolved. The CDR3 has 17 residues. V was pared by 2 bases and J by 0 bases, with 14 bases between. Germline assignment: CDR1 MNHEY and CDR2 SVGAGI. Here the CDR3 reads CASSYPRTQSSYNEQFF. The CDR3, as DNA: TGTGCCAGCAGTTACCCGCGCACTCAGAGCTCCTACAATGAGCAGTTCTTC.

This clonotype appeared a few times. The J gene is TRBJ1-2, the V gene TRBV6-1; 10 nucleotides match TRBD1. The CDR3 loop spans 14 amino acids. Germline V gene sequence: CDR1 MNHNS, CDR2 SASEGT. J gave up 5 bases and V 3 bases, and 3 bases lay outside the gene matches. This chain's CDR3 is CASSDGTGVYGYTF. The DNA for the CDR3 is TGTGCCAGCAGTGACGGGACAGGGGTTTATGGCTACACCTTC.

This clonotype was observed a few times. This chain links TRBV29-1 with TRBJ1-1, with TRBD1 identical over 7 bases. Germline V gives CDR1 SQVTM, CDR2 ANQGSEA. J was trimmed by 1 base and V by 4 bases; bases with no gene match: 3. There are 13 residues in the CDR3. For the CDR3, the DNA is TGCAGCGTTGGGGGACAGAGGAACACTGAAGCTTTCTTT. Amino acid sequence: CSVGGQRNTEAFF.

This clonotype was seen a few times. The chain uses TRBV24-1 and TRBJ2-5, with TRBD1 as a possible D gene (7 bases). The germline V gene encodes CDR1 KGHDR and CDR2 SFDVKD. V lost 4 bases and J 1 base, leaving 12 bases between the germline ends. CDR3 size: 15 residues. The CDR3 reads CATSDRGTAQETQYF. The CDR3 region has the DNA TGTGCCACCAGTGACCGCGGGACAGCCCAAGAGACCCAGTACTTC.